This T cell receptor beta chain emerged from a study of identical twins. Germline values: CDR1 SGHRS, CDR2 YFSETQ. Deletions cut 4 bases from V and 7 bases from J, with 15 bases between. The CDR3 extends over 14 amino acids. TCRdb reanalysed the 5' RACE reads using MiXCR and keeps one entry per CDR3 protein. The data contain approximately 600,000 distinct CDR3 sequences, roughly 6.6% of them singletons. This clonotype has just a few counts. In addition, the sample was reused for a study of yellow fever vaccine responses in identical twins.

Source material: PBMCs. The chain carries TRBV5-1 and TRBJ2-1, with D maybe TRBD2 (5 bases). The receptor comes from a woman aged 18-29 years in good health. CDR3 DNA sequence: TGCGCCAGCAGCGTCGTCCCCGGAGGAAATGAGCAGTTCTTC. It codes for CASSVVPGGNEQFF.